This T cell receptor beta chain was captured by sequencing in a study of beta chain features in type 1 diabetes. Since all of the isolated RNA was reverse transcribed, expressed TCRB transcripts were what got sequenced. The method was immunoSEQ multiplex PCR; TCRdb's version includes in-frame clones alone and lacks a portion of them. The sample shows 240,000 or so clones, 27% of them seen only once. V dropped 6 bases and J dropped 4; count of bases not matched to a gene: 6. The CDR3 covers 14 residues. Germline CDR1 is SEHNR and CDR2 is FQNEAQ (reference sequence). The V and J genes are TRBV7-9 and TRBJ2-3; 8 positions match TRBD1. The sample consisted of central memory CD4+ T cells from blood. The source is a man under 40 in good health. CDR3 region: CASRQDRGPDTQYF. DNA for the CDR3: TGTGCCAGCAGACAAGACAGGGGTCCAGATACGCAGTATTTT.